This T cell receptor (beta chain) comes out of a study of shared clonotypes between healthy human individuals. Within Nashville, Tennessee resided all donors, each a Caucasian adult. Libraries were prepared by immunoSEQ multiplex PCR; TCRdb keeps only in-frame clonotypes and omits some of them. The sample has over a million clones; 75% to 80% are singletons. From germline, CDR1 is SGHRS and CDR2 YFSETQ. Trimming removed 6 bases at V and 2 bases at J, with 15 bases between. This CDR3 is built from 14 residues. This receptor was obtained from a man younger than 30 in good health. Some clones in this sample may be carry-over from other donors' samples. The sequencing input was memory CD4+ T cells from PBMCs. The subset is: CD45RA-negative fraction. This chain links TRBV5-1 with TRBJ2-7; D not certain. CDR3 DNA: TGCGCCAGCATCGAGACGGTTGGGGCCTACGAGCAGTACTTC. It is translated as CASIETVGAYEQYF.